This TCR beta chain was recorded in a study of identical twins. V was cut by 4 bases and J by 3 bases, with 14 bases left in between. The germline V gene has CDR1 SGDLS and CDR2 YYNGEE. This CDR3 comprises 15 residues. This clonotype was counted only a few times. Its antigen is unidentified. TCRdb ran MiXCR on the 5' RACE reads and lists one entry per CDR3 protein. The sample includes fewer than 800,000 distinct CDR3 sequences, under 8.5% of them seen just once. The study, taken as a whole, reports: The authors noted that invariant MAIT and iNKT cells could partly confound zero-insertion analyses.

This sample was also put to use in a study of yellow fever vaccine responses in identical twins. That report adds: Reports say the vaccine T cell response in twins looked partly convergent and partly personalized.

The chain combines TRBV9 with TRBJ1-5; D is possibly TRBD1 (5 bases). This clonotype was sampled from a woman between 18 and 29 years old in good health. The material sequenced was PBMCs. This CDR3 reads CASSFRGHHNQPQHF. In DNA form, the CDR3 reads TGTGCCAGCAGCTTCCGCGGACACCACAATCAGCCCCAGCATTTT.